Sequencing of this T cell receptor (beta chain) was carried out in a study of cytomegalovirus exposure and HLA in healthy donors. Study context: Researchers previously reported finding about 110 million unique TCR beta sequences from some 180 million T cells.

A remark on this clone: Its specificity is unknown.

General observations from the study: Common viral pathogens (according to a later analysis) appeared linked to several of the most significant clusters. Accurate prediction of most subjects' HLA-A and HLA-B alleles from TCR beta sequences was reported. Researchers reported in a later analysis that a missense DCLRE1C variant was tied to TCR beta V- and J-gene trimming.

PCR involved 60 Vbeta and 13 Jbeta primers. Data came from immunoSEQ multiplex PCR; TCRdb stores just in-frame clones and leaves some out. The sample contains hundreds of thousands of clones, around 76% of which appear only once. Germline CDR1 and CDR2: MGHRA and YSYEKL. The CDR3 sequence is 17 residues long. V shed 2 bases, J shed 1 base, and the junction held 8 bases outside the gene matches. Input material: PBMCs. This receptor was taken from a man aged 40-49 years in good health and CMV-seropositive. This chain joins TRBV4-1 and TRBJ2-3; 8 positions agree with TRBD2. DNA of the CDR3: TGCGCCAGCAGCCAACCCGGGGGGGGACGGGGCACAGATACGCAGTATTTT. It is translated as CASSQPGGGRGTDTQYF.